Below, 16 T cell receptor beta chains from the same sample are listed, as sequenced in a study of Graves' ophthalmopathy and Graves' hyperthyroidism. Amplification of the TCR beta CDR3 regions used RNA transcripts (as template). An opening RT-PCR round employed HTBI primers and preceded a second-round multiplex PCR. TCRdb independently ran MiXCR on the multiplex PCR reads; one entry per CDR3 protein. There are under 350,000 distinct CDR3 sequences in the sample; roughly a sixth occur only once, and 9% to 15% lies in the top ten. The specimen sequenced was peripheral blood. The origin of the receptors is an adult man with Graves' ophthalmopathy.

This clonotype was seen many times. The chain links TRBV11-2 to TRBJ2-2; 8 bases are a match to TRBD2. CDR3 length: 16 residues. Germline CDR1 and CDR2: SGHAT and FQNNGV. The V segment lost 3 bases and the J segment 1 base; nucleotides outside the gene matches: 4. The CDR3 loop is CASSLDSGRNTGELFF. CDR3 bases: TGTGCCAGCAGCTTGGACAGCGGGAGGAACACCGGGGAGCTGTTTTTT.

This sequence joins TRBV30 and TRBJ1-2; D not resolved. Germline V gene sequence: CDR1 GTSNPN, CDR2 SVGIG (reference sequence). This CDR3 has 13 amino acids. The V end lost 5 bases, the J end lost 5 bases, and 15 bases lay between the germline ends. In nucleotides, the CDR3 is TGTGCCTGGGAAGAGAATTCAGCGTATGGCTACACCTTC. As protein: CAWEENSAYGYTF.

The gene calls are TRBV6-2 or TRBV6-3 and TRBJ1-5, with 9 bases lining up with TRBD1. This CDR3 is 16 amino acids long. V lost 0 bases, J lost 1 base, and 1 base stayed unmatched. Looked up from germline, CDR1 is MNHEY and CDR2 is SVGEGT. CDR3 in amino acids: CASSYSGQGSNQPQHF. CDR3 DNA: TGTGCCAGCAGTTACTCGGGACAGGGCAGCAATCAGCCCCAGCATTTT.

In this sample, this clonotype turned up many times. The chain links TRBV6-1 to TRBJ2-7; D not resolved. Trimming cost V 3 bases and J 11 bases, with 20 bases left between them. CDR3 length: 14 residues. The germline CDR1 and CDR2 sequences are MNHNS and SASEGT. The CDR3 DNA follows: TGTGCCAGCAGTGAGAACCGGGTAAGCCGACGGGAGTACTTC. This codes for CASSENRVSRREYF.

This clonotype has a count of ten or more. The CDR3 DNA sequence: TGCGCCAGCAGCACGGACGGAGTGAACACTGAAGCTTTCTTT. Amino acids: CASSTDGVNTEAFF. The genes are TRBV5-1 and TRBJ1-1, with D hard to call. The length of the CDR3 is 14 residues. Germline CDR1 and CDR2: SGHRS and YFSETQ. Trimming removed 4 bases at V and 0 bases at J, with 10 bases between.

The chain uses TRBV20-1 and TRBJ2-5, with 8 bases fitting TRBD2. Germline V CDR1 and CDR2: DFQATT, SNEGSKA (reference sequence). The V gene end was trimmed by 5 bases and the J gene end by 0 bases; junction bases not matched to a gene: 11. The CDR3 is 16 amino acids. The DNA of the CDR3 is TGCAGTGCTGGCCTAGGCGGGGGGCCATACCAAGAGACCCAGTACTTC. The encoded protein is CSAGLGGGPYQETQYF.

This clonotype was seen ten or more times. The J gene is TRBJ1-2, the V gene TRBV28; D call uncertain. The V gene's germline CDR1 is MDHEN and CDR2 SYDVKM. The CDR3 is 15 residues long. V lost 3 bases, J lost 3 bases, and 14 bases lay in between. The CDR3 region has the DNA TGTGCCAGCAGTTTCGCTGGGGATCTTTACTATGGCTACACCTTC. The encoded protein is CASSFAGDLYYGYTF.

This clonotype was observed at least ten times. The chain employs TRBV12-3 or TRBV12-4 and TRBJ1-1, with 9 bases identical to TRBD1. This CDR3 spans 17 amino acids. V dropped 3 bases and J dropped 0; count of bases not matched to a gene: 8. In DNA form, the CDR3 reads TGTGCCAGCAGTTTCTATCCCGGACAGGGGTTGAACACTGAAGCTTTCTTT. It encodes CASSFYPGQGLNTEAFF.

This clonotype was seen many times. This chain uses TRBV28 with TRBJ1-6, with D tentatively TRBD1 (5 bases). Germline V gene sequence: CDR1 MDHEN, CDR2 SYDVKM. Trimming removed 9 bases from V and 7 bases from J, with 13 bases in between. CDR3 size: 13 residues. The DNA for the CDR3 is TGTGCCAGTGCGTGGGGGGTAAATTCACCCCTCCACTTT. Amino acid sequence: CASAWGVNSPLHF.

This clonotype was seen at least ten times. The chain couples TRBV12-3 or TRBV12-4 to TRBJ1-2; D not certain. The V end was cut by 3 bases, the J end by 2 bases, with 7 bases between. The CDR3 is 13 amino acids. The chain's CDR3 is CASSFPQNYGYTF. The CDR3 region has the DNA TGTGCCAGCAGTTTCCCGCAAAACTATGGCTACACCTTC.

V gene TRBV12-3 or TRBV12-4 combines with J gene TRBJ1-5; 9 bases align to TRBD1. The ends lost 2 bases at V and 8 bases at J; junction bases unmatched: 7. The CDR3 is 15 residues long. This CDR3 reads CASSLIGTGLEPQHF. CDR3 DNA: TGTGCCAGCAGTTTAATAGGGACAGGGCTGGAGCCCCAGCATTTT.

The sample holds many counts of this clonotype. The V call is TRBV29-1, the J call TRBJ2-5; 8 bases agree with TRBD2. The CDR3 has 13 residues. Germline V gene sequence: CDR1 SQVTM, CDR2 ANQGSEA. V lost 4 bases, J lost 5 bases, and 6 bases stayed unmatched. The CDR3 nucleotides are TGCAGCGTTGCCGGGGGGGATGTGGAGACCCAGTACTTC. Translation: CSVAGGDVETQYF.

This clonotype was counted ten times or more. This chain joins TRBV29-1 and TRBJ1-1, with TRBD1 matching over 7 bases. V shed 7 bases, J shed 0 bases, and the junction held 11 bases outside the gene matches. The germline gives CDR1 SQVTM, CDR2 ANQGSEA. CDR3 length: 15 residues. In DNA, the CDR3 is TGCAGCGCCCTAAGTCAGGGGGGCATGAACACTGAAGCTTTCTTT. The encoded protein is CSALSQGGMNTEAFF.

This clonotype was found many times. The V gene is TRBV9, the J gene TRBJ1-2; a weak D match, TRBD1 (6 bases). Germline V CDR1 and CDR2: SGDLS, YYNGEE. The CDR3 is made up of 14 amino acids. V gave up 5 bases and J gave up 6 bases, with 17 bases separating them. The CDR3 DNA is TGTGCCAGCAGGGGAGCCCAACAGGGAGATGGCTACACCTTC. It yields the protein CASRGAQQGDGYTF.

This clonotype was counted at least ten times. The chain joins TRBV29-1 to TRBJ2-5; D is uncertain. The CDR3 has 15 amino acids. The germline V and J ends were trimmed by 0 bases and 3 bases, with 14 bases remaining between them. Germline V gene sequence: CDR1 SQVTM, CDR2 ANQGSEA. This chain's CDR3 is CSVEDGQAGEETQYF. The CDR3 DNA follows: TGCAGCGTTGAAGATGGCCAGGCTGGCGAAGAGACCCAGTACTTC.

J is TRBJ2-7 and V is TRBV7-6; a possible D gene is TRBD2 (5 bases). CDR1 is SGHVS and CDR2 is FNYEAQ in the germline V gene. This CDR3 is 16 amino acids long. Trimming took 0 bases from V and 2 from J, leaving 14 bases between them. CDR3 loop: CASSLAPSPWTYEQYF. The CDR3 DNA reads TGTGCCAGCAGCTTAGCCCCTAGCCCATGGACCTACGAGCAGTACTTC.